This TCR beta chain was found in a study of blood T cells in healthy people across ages. The CDR3 length is 14 residues. With V trimmed by 4 bases and J by 3 bases, 3 bases remained unmatched. Looked up from germline, CDR1 is MNHEY and CDR2 is SVGEGT. It was with a sample-barcoded 5' primer and a J-beta primer mix that a second PCR of roughly 7 to 12 cycles was run. TCRdb passed the 5' RACE reads through MiXCR, listing each CDR3 protein once. The data contain some 690,000 distinct CDR3 sequences, about a fifth of them singletons. Of note for this clonotype: Its antigen is not known. A read error may explain this, as a much larger clone is one base away.

Study results and caveats: Per million T cells, TCR beta diversity dropped roughly linearly as age increased. Unsorted PBMC input precluded a conclusive naive versus antigen-experienced comparison.

The rearrangement links TRBV6-2 or TRBV6-3 to TRBJ1-1, with TRBD1 identical over 9 bases. Sequencing used blood. This clonotype was sampled from a man in his 70s in good health. The CDR3 DNA reads TGTGCCAGCAGTTCGACAGGGGGGTACACTGAAGCTTTCTTT. It codes for CASSSTGGYTEAFF.